This T cell receptor beta chain comes out of a study of T cells in Graves' hyperthyroidism and ophthalmopathy. The CDR3 contains 14 residues. CDR1 is GTSNPN, CDR2 SVGIG, per germline (reference sequence). Trimming cost V 2 bases and J 0 bases, with 8 bases left between them. Regions amplified from RNA transcripts were the TCR beta CDR3 regions. RT-PCR in the first round (using the HTBI primer set) targeted the TCR CDR3. TCRdb passed the multiplex PCR reads through MiXCR, listing each CDR3 protein once. The data contain about 500,000 distinct CDR3 sequences, more than 15% of them singletons. Ten or more counts support this clonotype.

Sequenced: blood. The chain links TRBV30 to TRBJ1-3; D not resolved. This TCR was recovered from a woman between 25 and 40 years old with Graves' ophthalmopathy. The CDR3 bases are TGTGCCTGGAGTCCGGCGGGCTCTGGAAACACCATATATTTT. This encodes CAWSPAGSGNTIYF.